One sample yielded the 3 T cell receptor beta chains listed below, sequenced in a study of beta chain features in type 1 diabetes. Sequenced material consisted of expressed TCRB transcripts (all of the isolated RNA was reverse transcribed). The protocol was immunoSEQ multiplex PCR, while the TCRdb copy is restricted to in-frame clones and leaves out a portion. The table shows 350,000 to 450,000 clones, with 11% to 15% occurring only once. Sequenced material: naive CD4+ T cells from blood. Receptor source: a man aged 25-45 years in good health.

Only a few counts were recorded for this clone. The chain uses TRBV25-1 and TRBJ2-3, with D possibly TRBD1 on 6 matching bases. Deletions cut 2 bases from V and 9 bases from J, with 12 bases between. Looked up from germline, CDR1 is MGHDK and CDR2 is SYGVNS. The CDR3 spans 13 residues. In DNA, the CDR3 is TGTGCCAGCAGTGAACCAGGGGACCACACGCAGTATTTT. This gives the protein CASSEPGDHTQYF. Using reference TRBV25-1 and TRBJ2-3 for the parts outside the CDR3, the full variable domain is EADIYQTPRYLVIGTGKKITLECSQTMGHDKMYWYQQDPGMELHLIHYSYGVNSTEKGDLSSESTVSRIRTEHFPLTLESARPSHTSQYLCASSEPGDHTQYFGPGTRLTVL.

The V gene is TRBV6-6, the J gene TRBJ2-2, with D possibly being TRBD1 (6 bases). Trimming removed 6 bases at V and 5 bases at J, with 10 bases between. Germline V gene data show CDR1 as MNHNY and CDR2 as SVGAGI (reference sequence). This CDR3 is 13 amino acids long. The CDR3 region is CASRGGSTGELFF. The CDR3 bases are TGTGCCAGCAGAGGGGGATCTACCGGGGAGCTGTTTTTT.

This clone was recorded a few times. V gene TRBV7-9 combines with J gene TRBJ2-6; 8 bases map to TRBD2. The CDR3 sequence is 15 residues long. Germline CDR1 and CDR2: SEHNR and FQNEAQ (reference sequence). V lost 5 bases to trimming and J lost 2 bases; unmatched junction nucleotides: 2. The DNA for the CDR3 is TGTGCCAGCAGCGTACTAGCGGCTGGGGCCAACGTCCTGACTTTC. This gives the protein CASSVLAAGANVLTF.